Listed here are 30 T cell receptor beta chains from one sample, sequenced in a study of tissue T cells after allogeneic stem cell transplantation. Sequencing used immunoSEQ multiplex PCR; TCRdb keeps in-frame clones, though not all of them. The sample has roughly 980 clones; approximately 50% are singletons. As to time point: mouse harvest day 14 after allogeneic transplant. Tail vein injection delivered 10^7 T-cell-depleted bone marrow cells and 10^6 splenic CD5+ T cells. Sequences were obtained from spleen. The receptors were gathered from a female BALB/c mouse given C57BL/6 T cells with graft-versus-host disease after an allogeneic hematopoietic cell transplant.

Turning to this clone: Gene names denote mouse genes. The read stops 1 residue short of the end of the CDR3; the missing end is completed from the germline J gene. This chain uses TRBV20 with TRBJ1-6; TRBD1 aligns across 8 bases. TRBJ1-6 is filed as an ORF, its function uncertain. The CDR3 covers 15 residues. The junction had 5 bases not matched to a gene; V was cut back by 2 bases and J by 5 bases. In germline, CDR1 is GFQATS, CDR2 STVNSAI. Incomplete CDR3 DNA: TGTGGTGCTAGGCTCAGGGGGCGCGATAATTCGCCCCTCTAC. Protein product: CGARLRGRDNSPLY. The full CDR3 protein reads CGARLRGRDNSPLYF.

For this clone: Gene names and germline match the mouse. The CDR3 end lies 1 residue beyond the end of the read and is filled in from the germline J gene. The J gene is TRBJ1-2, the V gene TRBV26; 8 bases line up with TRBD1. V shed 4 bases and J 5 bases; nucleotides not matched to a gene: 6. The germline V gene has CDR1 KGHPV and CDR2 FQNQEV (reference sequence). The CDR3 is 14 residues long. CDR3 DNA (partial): TGTGCCAGCAGTCCTCAGGGGGCAGGGTCCGACTACACC. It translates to CASSPQGAGSDYT. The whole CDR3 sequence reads CASSPQGAGSDYTF.

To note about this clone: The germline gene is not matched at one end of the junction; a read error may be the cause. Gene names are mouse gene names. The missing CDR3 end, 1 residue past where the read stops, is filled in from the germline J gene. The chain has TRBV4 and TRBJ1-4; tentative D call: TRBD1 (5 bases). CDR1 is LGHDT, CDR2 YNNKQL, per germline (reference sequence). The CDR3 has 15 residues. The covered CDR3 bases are TGTGCCAGCAGCCAAGAAGGGGTTTCCAACGAAAGATTATTT. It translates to CASSQEGVSNERLF. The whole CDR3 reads CASSQEGVSNERLFF. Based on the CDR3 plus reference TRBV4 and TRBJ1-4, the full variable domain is ETAVFQTPNYHVTQVGNEVSFNCKQTLGHDTMYWYKQDSKKLLKIMFSYNNKQLIVNETVPRRFSPQSSDKAHLNLRIKSVEPEDSAVYLCASSQEGVSNERLFFGHGTKLSVL.

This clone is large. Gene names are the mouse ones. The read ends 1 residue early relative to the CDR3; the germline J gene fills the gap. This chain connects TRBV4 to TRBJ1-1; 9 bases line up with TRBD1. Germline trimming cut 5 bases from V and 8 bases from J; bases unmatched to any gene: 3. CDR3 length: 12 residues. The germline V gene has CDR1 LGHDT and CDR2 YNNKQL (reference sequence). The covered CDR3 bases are TGTGCCAGCAGCCACAGGGGGCGGGAAGTCTTC. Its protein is CASSHRGREVF. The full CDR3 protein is CASSHRGREVFF.

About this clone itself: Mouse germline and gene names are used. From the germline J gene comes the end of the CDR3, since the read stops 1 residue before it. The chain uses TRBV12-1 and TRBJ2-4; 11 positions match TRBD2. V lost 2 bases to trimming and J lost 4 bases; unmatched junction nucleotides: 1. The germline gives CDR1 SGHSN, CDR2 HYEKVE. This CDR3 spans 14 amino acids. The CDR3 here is CASSRDWGKNTLYF. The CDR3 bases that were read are TGTGCCAGCTCTCGGGACTGGGGGAAAAACACCTTGTAC. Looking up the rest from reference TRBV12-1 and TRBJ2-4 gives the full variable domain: DSGVVQSPRHIIKEKGGRSVLTCIPISGHSNVVWYQQTLGKELKFLIQHYEKVERDKGFLPSRFSVQQFDDYHSEMNMSALELEDSAMYFCASSRDWGKNTLYFGAGTRLSVL.

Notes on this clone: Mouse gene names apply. The part of the CDR3 DNA that was read is TGTGCCAGCAGTCTTGAGGGAGACACCCAGTAC. Translated, it gives CASSLEGDTQY. In full, the CDR3 is CASSLEGDTQYF. The V call is TRBV26, the J call TRBJ2-5; D remains unclear. Sequencing ends 1 residue short of the CDR3 end; the germline J gene provides the rest. In germline, CDR1 is KGHPV, CDR2 FQNQEV (reference sequence). There are 12 residues in the CDR3. V was clipped by 3 bases and J by 5 bases, with 6 bases between them. The variable domain in full, with the rest retrieved from reference TRBV26 and TRBJ2-5, is NSKVIQTPRYLVKGQGQKAKMRCIPEKGHPVVFWYQQNKNNEFKFLINFQNQEVLQQIDMTEKRFSAECPSNSPCSLEIQSSEAGDSALYLCASSLEGDTQYFGPGTRLLVL.

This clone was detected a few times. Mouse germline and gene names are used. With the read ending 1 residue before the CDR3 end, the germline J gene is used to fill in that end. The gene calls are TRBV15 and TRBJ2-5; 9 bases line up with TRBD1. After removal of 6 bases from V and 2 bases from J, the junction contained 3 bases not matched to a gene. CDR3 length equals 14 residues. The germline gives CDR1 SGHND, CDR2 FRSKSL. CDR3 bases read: TGTGCCAGCAGGACAGGGGGGACCCAAGACACCCAGTAC. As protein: CASRTGGTQDTQY. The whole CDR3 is CASRTGGTQDTQYF. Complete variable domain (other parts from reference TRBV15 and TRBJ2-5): DAGVTQTPRHEVAEKGQTIILKCEPVSGHNDLFWYRQTKIQGLELLSYFRSKSLMEDGGAFKDRFKAEMLNSSFSTLKIQPTEPKDSAVYLCASRTGGTQDTQYFGPGTRLLVL.

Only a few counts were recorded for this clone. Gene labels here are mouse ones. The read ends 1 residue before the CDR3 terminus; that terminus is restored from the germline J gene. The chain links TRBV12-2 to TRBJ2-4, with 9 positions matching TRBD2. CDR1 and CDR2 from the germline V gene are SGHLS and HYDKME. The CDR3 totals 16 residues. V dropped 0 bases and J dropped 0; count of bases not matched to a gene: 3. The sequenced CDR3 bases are TGTGCCAGCTCTCTCGGGGACTGGGATAGTCAAAACACCTTGTAC. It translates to CASSLGDWDSQNTLY. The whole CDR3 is CASSLGDWDSQNTLYF.

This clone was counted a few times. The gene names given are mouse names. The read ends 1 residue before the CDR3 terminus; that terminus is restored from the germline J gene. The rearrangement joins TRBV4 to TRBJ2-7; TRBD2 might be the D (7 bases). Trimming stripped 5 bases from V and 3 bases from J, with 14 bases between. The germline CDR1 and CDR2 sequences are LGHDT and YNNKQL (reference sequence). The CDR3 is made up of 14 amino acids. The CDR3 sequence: CASSAGGQFYEQYF. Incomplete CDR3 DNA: TGTGCCAGCAGCGCTGGGGGCCAATTCTATGAACAGTAC.

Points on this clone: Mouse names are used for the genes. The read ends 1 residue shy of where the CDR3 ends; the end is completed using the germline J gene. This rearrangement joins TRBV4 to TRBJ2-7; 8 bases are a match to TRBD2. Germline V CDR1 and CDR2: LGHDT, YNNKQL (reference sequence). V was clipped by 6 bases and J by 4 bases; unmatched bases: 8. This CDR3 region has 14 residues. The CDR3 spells CASRQLGVQYEQYF. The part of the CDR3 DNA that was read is TGTGCCAGCAGACAACTGGGGGTCCAATATGAACAGTAC.

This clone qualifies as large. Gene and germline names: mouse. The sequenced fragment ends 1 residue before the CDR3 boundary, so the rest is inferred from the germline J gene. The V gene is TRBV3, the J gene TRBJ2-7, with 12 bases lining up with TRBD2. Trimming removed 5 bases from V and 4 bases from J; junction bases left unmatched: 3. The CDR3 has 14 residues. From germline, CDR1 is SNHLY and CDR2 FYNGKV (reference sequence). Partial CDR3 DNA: TGTGCCAGCAGCCCTGGGACTGGGGGGTATGAACAGTAC. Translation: CASSPGTGGYEQY. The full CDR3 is CASSPGTGGYEQYF.

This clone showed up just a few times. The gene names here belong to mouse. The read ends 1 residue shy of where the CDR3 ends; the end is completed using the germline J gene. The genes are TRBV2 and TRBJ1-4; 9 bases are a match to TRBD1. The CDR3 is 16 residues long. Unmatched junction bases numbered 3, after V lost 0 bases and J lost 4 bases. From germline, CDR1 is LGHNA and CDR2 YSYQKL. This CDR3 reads CASSQEYRGLNERLFF. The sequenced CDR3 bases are TGTGCCAGCAGCCAAGAATACAGGGGGCTCAACGAAAGATTATTT.

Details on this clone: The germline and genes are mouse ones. The chain's CDR3 is CASSIGTGTTEVFF. The DNA read from the CDR3 is TGTGCCAGCAGTATAGGGACAGGGACCACAGAAGTCTTC. V gene TRBV19 combines with J gene TRBJ1-1; 8 bases agree with TRBD1. The read halts 1 residue ahead of the CDR3 end, with the missing end drawn from the germline J gene. Looked up from germline, CDR1 is FNHDT and CDR2 is SITEND (reference sequence). CDR3 length equals 14 residues. Trimming at V came to 0 bases and at J to 4 bases, leaving 2 bases not matched to a gene.

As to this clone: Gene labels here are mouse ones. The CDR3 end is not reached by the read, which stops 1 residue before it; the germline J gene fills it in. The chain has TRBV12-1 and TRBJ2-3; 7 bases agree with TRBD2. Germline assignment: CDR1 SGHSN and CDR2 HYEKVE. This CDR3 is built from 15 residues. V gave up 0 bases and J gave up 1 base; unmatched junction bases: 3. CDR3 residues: CASSLPGGCAETLYF. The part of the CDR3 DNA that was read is TGTGCCAGCTCTCTCCCGGGGGGGTGTGCAGAAACGCTGTAT.

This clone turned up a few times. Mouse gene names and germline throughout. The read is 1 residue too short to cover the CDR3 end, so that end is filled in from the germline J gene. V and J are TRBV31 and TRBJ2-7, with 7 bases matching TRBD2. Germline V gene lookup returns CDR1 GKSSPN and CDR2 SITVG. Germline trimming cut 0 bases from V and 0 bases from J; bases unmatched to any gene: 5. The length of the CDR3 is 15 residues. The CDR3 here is CAWSLALGLSYEQYF. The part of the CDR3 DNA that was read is TGTGCCTGGAGTCTAGCACTGGGGCTCTCCTATGAACAGTAC.

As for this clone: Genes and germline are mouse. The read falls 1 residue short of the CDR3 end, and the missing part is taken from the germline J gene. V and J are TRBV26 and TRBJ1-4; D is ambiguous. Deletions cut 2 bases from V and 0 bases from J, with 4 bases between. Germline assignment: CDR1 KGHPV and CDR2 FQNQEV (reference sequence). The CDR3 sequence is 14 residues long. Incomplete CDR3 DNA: TGTGCCAGCAGTCTGACATTTTCCAACGAAAGATTATTT. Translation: CASSLTFSNERLF. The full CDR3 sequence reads CASSLTFSNERLFF.

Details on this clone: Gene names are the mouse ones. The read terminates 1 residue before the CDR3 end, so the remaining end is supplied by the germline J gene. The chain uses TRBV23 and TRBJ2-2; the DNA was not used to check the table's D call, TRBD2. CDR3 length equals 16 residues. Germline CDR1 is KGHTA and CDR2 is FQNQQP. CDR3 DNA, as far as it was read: TGCTCCAGCAGTCAGCGACTGGGGGGGCGCACCGGGCAGCTCTAC. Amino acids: CSSSQRLGGRTGQLY. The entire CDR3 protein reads CSSSQRLGGRTGQLYF.

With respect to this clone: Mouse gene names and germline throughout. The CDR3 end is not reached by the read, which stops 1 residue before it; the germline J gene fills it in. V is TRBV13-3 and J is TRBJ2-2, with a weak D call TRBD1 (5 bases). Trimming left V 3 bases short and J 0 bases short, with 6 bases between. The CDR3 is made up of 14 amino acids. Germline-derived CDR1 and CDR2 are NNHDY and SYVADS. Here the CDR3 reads CASSVTANTGQLYF. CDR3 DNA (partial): TGTGCCAGCAGTGTGACAGCAAACACCGGGCAGCTCTAC.

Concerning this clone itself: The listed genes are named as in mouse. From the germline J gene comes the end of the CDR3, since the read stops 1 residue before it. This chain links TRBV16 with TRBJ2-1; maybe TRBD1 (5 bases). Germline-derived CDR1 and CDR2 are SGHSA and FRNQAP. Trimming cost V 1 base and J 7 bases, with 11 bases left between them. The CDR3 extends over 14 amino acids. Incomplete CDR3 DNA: TGTGCAAGCAGCTTAGTCCAGGGAGGAGCTGAGCAGTTC. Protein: CASSLVQGGAEQF. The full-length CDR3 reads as CASSLVQGGAEQFF.

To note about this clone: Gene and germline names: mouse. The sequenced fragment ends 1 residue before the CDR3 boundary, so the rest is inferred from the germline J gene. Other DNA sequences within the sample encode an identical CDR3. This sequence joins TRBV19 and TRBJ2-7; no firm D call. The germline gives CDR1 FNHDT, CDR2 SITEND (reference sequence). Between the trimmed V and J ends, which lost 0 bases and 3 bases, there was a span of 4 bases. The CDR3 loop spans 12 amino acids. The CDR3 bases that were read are TGTGCCAGCAGTATAGGGGGCTATGAACAGTAC. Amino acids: CASSIGGYEQY. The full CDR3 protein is CASSIGGYEQYF.

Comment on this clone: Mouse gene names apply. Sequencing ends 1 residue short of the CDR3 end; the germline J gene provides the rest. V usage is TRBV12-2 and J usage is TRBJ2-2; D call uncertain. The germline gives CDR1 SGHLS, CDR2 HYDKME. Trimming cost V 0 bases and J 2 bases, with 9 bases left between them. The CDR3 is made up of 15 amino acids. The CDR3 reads CASSLEGQNTGQLYF. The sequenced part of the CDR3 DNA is TGTGCCAGCTCTCTCGAAGGGCAGAACACCGGGCAGCTCTAC.

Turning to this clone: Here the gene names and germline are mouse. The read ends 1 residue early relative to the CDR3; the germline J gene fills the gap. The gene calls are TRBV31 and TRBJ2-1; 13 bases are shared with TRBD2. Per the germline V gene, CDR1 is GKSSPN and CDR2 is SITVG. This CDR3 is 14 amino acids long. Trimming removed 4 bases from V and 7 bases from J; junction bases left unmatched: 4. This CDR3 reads CAWKGTGGGAEQFF. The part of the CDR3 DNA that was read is TGTGCCTGGAAAGGGACTGGGGGGGGAGCTGAGCAGTTC.

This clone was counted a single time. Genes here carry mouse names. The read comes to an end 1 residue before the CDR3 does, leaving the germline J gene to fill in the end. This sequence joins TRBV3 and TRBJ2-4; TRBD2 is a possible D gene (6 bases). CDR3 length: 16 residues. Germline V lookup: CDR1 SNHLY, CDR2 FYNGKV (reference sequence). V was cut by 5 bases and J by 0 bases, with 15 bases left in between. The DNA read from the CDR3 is TGTGCCAGCAGCCGGACGGGGGGTCCTAGTCAAAACACCTTGTAC. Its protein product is CASSRTGGPSQNTLY. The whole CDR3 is CASSRTGGPSQNTLYF. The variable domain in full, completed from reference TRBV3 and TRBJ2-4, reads GPKVLQIPSHQIIDMGQMVTLNCDPVSNHLYFYWYKQILGQQMEFLVNFYNGKVMEKSKLFKDQFSVERPDGSYFTLKIQPTALEDSAVYFCASSRTGGPSQNTLYFGAGTRLSVL.

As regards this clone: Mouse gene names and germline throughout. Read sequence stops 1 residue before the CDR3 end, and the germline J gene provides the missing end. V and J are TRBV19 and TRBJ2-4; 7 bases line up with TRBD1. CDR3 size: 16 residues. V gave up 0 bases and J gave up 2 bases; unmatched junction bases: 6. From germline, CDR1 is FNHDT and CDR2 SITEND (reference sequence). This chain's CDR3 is CASSIGAGGLQNTLYF. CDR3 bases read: TGTGCCAGCAGTATAGGGGCAGGGGGTCTTCAAAACACCTTGTAC.

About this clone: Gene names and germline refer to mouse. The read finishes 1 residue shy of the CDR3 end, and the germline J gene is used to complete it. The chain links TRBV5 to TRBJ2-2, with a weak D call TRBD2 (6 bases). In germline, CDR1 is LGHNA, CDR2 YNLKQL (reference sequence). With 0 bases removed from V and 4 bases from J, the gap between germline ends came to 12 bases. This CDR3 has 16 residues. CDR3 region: CASSQDWAGGTGQLYF. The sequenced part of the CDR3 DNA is TGTGCCAGCAGCCAAGATTGGGCGGGGGGCACCGGGCAGCTCTAC.

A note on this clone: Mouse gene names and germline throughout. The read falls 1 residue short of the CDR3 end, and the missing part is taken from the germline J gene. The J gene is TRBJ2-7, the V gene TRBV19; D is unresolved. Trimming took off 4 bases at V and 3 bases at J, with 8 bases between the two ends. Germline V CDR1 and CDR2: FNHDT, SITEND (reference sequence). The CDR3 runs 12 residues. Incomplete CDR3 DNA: TGTGCCAGCAGTCCCGACAACTATGAACAGTAC. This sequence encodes CASSPDNYEQY. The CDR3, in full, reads CASSPDNYEQYF.

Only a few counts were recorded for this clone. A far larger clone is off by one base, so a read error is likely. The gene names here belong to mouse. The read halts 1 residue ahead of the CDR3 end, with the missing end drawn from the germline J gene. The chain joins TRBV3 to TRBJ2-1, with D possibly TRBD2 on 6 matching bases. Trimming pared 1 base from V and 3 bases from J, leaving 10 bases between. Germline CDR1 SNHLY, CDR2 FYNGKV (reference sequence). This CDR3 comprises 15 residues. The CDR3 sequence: CASSLGRGVYAEQFF. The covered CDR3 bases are TGTGCCAGCAGCTTAGGACGGGGGGTCTATGCTGAGCAGTTC.

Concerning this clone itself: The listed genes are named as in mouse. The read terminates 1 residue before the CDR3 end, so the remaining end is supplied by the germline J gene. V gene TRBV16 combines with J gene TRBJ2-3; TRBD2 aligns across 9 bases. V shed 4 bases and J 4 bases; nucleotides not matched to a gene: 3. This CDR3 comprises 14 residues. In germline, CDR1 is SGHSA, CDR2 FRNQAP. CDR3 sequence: CASSSGTGTETLYF. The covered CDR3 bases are TGTGCAAGCAGCTCGGGGACTGGGACAGAAACGCTGTAT.

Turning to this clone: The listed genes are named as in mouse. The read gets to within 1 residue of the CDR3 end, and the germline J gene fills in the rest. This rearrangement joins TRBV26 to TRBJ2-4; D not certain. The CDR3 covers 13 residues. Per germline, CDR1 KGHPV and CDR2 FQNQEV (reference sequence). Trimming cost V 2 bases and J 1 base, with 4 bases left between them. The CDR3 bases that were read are TGTGCCAGCAGTCTGGAGGGTCAAAACACCTTGTAC. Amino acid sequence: CASSLEGQNTLY. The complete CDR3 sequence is CASSLEGQNTLYF.

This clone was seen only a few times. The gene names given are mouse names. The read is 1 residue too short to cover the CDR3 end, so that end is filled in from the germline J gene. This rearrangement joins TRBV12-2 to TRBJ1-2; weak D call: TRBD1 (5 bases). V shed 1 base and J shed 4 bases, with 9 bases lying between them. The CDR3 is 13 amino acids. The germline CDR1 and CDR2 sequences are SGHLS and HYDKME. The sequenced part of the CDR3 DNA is TGTGCCAGCTCTCTATACGGGACCTCCGACTACACC. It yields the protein CASSLYGTSDYT. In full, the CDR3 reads CASSLYGTSDYTF.